This is a list of T cell receptor beta chains from one sample in a study of shared clonotypes between healthy human individuals. The table came from immunoSEQ multiplex PCR; TCRdb's copy has only in-frame clones and leaves some out. The sample lists roughly 2.5 million clones; 85% to 95% were seen once. Material for sequencing was naive CD4+ T cells sorted from blood. The receptors stem from a man between 18 and 35 years old in good health. The CDR3 runs from the conserved cysteine through the conserved F or W. Not every row has a clone size; where given, it reads once, few, many or a size class.

clone size,J gene,CDR3 length,V gene,CDR3 protein
few,TRBJ1-4,12,TRBV14,CASSPGLAKLFF
-,TRBJ2-2,17,TRBV10-3,CAISGLAGGLGTGELFF
-,TRBJ2-1,13,TRBV19,CASRLAGANEQFF
-,TRBJ1-5,17,TRBV19,CASSNEFGGLGNQPQHF
-,TRBJ1-2,11,TRBV6-5,CASSSPGGYTF
-,TRBJ2-3,16,TRBV10-2,CASSDPSGGAGDTQYF
-,TRBJ2-1,18,TRBV5-1,CASSLGLAGGFSYNEQFF
-,TRBJ2-1,16,TRBV19,CASRNRGAGSPDEQFF
-,TRBJ2-1,14,TRBV5-1,CASSLGGGYNEQFF
-,TRBJ2-5,16,TRBV4-1,CASSPGTSGGGETQYF
-,TRBJ1-6,14,TRBV5-4,CASSLDWENSPLHF
-,TRBJ1-1,15,TRBV11-2,CASSLGGQGYTEAFF
-,TRBJ1-4,15,TRBV6-1,CASSELGLGNEKLFF
-,TRBJ2-1,16,TRBV2,CASSVQRLPPYNEQFF
-,TRBJ1-2,13,TRBV30,CAWSQGLNYGYTF
-,TRBJ2-1,15,TRBV18,CASSPQSGSVGEQFF
once,TRBJ2-5,18,TRBV7-8,CASSLASGLGWVAETQYF
-,TRBJ2-5,15,TRBV5-1,CASSISIDWQETQYF
-,TRBJ2-2,16,TRBV4-3,CASSRAGTASTGELFF
-,-,15,TRBV18,CASSPPGALTYEQYF
-,TRBJ2-7,15,TRBV25-1,CASRGAGSQIDEQYF
-,TRBJ1-1,14,TRBV11-2,CASSWSIMNTEAFF
-,TRBJ1-5,13,TRBV19,CASSIGGVQPQHF
-,TRBJ1-5,15,TRBV5-6,CASSSGQSSNQPQHF
-,TRBJ1-5,17,TRBV7-9,CASSLVYGTANNQPQHF
-,TRBJ1-1,14,TRBV10-1,CASSDGGWNTEAFF
-,TRBJ2-1,17,TRBV18,CASSRTTGVGSYNEQFF
once,TRBJ2-7,13,TRBV10-1,CASSEALSYEQYF
once,TRBJ1-3,14,TRBV6-1,CASSGHRSGNTIYF
-,TRBJ1-2,14,TRBV5-5,CASSSDRGLYGYTF
-,TRBJ2-1,13,TRBV4-1,CASSRLLINEQFF
-,TRBJ2-5,16,TRBV7-2,CASSSRTSRDQETQYF
-,TRBJ1-1,13,TRBV6-1,CASSDKGVAEAFF
-,TRBJ1-6,15,TRBV5-1,CASSRGGGDGSPLHF
-,TRBJ2-3,18,TRBV4-2,CASSQDLLAGTSTDTQYF
-,TRBJ1-2,13,TRBV15,CATSPDRNYGYTF
-,TRBJ2-7,17,TRBV5-1,CASSLLGVPGAAYEQYF
-,TRBJ2-7,14,TRBV25-1,CASQKTGGSYEQYF
-,TRBJ2-5,14,TRBV27,CASSRRGPQETQYF
-,TRBJ2-7,13,TRBV12-5,CASGSGVPYEQYF
-,TRBJ2-2,16,TRBV5-4,CASSSASGANTGELFF
-,TRBJ1-5,15,TRBV6-5,CASSLAVNSNQPQHF
-,TRBJ2-1,18,TRBV11-2,CASSAQSSRFSSYNEQFF
-,TRBJ1-5,15,TRBV19,CASSTGGATNQPQHF
-,TRBJ2-5,15,TRBV5-1,CASSPQTVWGETQYF
-,TRBJ1-2,13,TRBV2,CASETGTKDGYTF
-,TRBJ2-2,16,TRBV6-6,CASSYRPGRTTGELFF
once,TRBJ2-5,14,TRBV15,CATIRGGGQETQYF
-,TRBJ2-1,14,TRBV6-5,CASSSGLNANEQFF
-,TRBJ1-2,16,TRBV5-1,CASSLGPAGANYGYTF
-,TRBJ2-7,15,TRBV18,CASSPPDAATYEQYF
-,TRBJ1-5,16,TRBV6-1,CASSVPYRGTNQPQHF
-,TRBJ2-2,15,TRBV11-2,CASSPGTKNTGELFF
-,TRBJ2-3,16,TRBV5-1,CASSLGSSRGRPTQYF
-,TRBJ1-2,14,TRBV4-3,CASSQAILDYGYTF